The 27 T cell receptor beta chains in this list originate from one sample, sequenced in a study of T-cell reconstitution after alpha-beta-depleted transplantation in children. Unique molecular identifiers tagged the TCRbeta library. TCRdb re-derived calls from the PCR reads in MiXCR, one entry per CDR3 protein. The sample has 350,000 to 400,000 distinct CDR3 sequences; 20% are singletons. The sequencing here drew on PBMCs from the stem cell graft donor, taken from the stem cell graft. Receptors originate from a human donor who donated a stem cell graft to a child with acute myeloid leukemia.

The sample holds a few counts of this clonotype. The chain recombines TRBV4-3 with TRBJ1-2; 8 bases map to TRBD1. This CDR3 has 14 residues. V lost 5 bases to trimming and J lost 5 bases; unmatched junction nucleotides: 7. Germline V gene lookup returns CDR1 LGHNA and CDR2 YSLEER. The CDR3 protein is CASSTQTGEYGYTF. CDR3 DNA: TGCGCCAGCAGCACTCAGACAGGGGAATATGGCTACACCTTC.

Many counts were recorded for this clonotype. J is TRBJ1-1 and V is TRBV29-1; unclear D gene. CDR1 and CDR2 (germline): SQVTM, ANQGSEA. The CDR3 is made up of 13 amino acids. V lost 7 bases and J 1 base, leaving 13 bases between the germline ends. CDR3 sequence (DNA): TGCAGCGCTGAGATGGGCCCGAACACTGAAGCTTTCTTT. It yields the protein CSAEMGPNTEAFF.

V gene TRBV3-1 combines with J gene TRBJ2-3; possible D gene TRBD2, 6 bases. Germline lookup yields CDR1 LGHDT and CDR2 YNNKEL (reference sequence). With 4 bases removed from V and 3 bases from J, the gap between germline ends came to 17 bases. The CDR3 loop spans 16 amino acids. The CDR3 spells CASSPLAGSVTDTQYF. CDR3 bases: TGTGCCAGCAGCCCTCTCGCGGGATCGGTAACAGATACGCAGTATTTT.

This clonotype has just a few counts. This chain connects TRBV20-1 to TRBJ2-2, with 9 bases identical to TRBD2. The CDR3 has 19 amino acids. Germline V gives CDR1 DFQATT, CDR2 SNEGSKA (reference sequence). V lost 6 bases and J lost 0; bases outside the gene matches: 17. CDR3 sequence: CSAAPYLLAGATNTGELFF. The CDR3 DNA is TGCAGTGCCGCTCCTTATCTGTTAGCGGGAGCGACGAACACCGGGGAGCTGTTTTTT.

The CDR3 reads CASSFDSTNTEAFF. CDR3 DNA: TGTGCCAGCAGCTTCGACAGCACGAACACTGAAGCTTTCTTT. J is TRBJ1-1 and V is TRBV6-1, with D possibly being TRBD1 (5 bases). This CDR3 comprises 14 residues. Trimming removed 6 bases at V and 1 base at J, with 12 bases between. The germline V gene encodes CDR1 MNHNS and CDR2 SASEGT.

The J gene is TRBJ2-7, the V gene TRBV6-1, with D perhaps TRBD1 (6 bases). CDR1 and CDR2 (germline): MNHNS, SASEGT. V was cut by 6 bases and J by 5 bases, with 17 bases left in between. This CDR3 is built from 14 residues. CDR3 amino acids: CASSLGQNSHEQYF. The CDR3 coding sequence is TGTGCCAGCAGCCTCGGACAGAACAGCCACGAGCAGTACTTC.

This clonotype was seen only a few times. The chain employs TRBV6-6 and TRBJ2-7; no reliable D call. The CDR3 has 12 residues. The germline V gene has CDR1 MNHNY and CDR2 SVGAGI (reference sequence). The CDR3 protein is CATHRADYEQYF. The CDR3 DNA reads TGTGCAACCCACCGGGCGGACTACGAGCAGTACTTC.

The V and J genes are TRBV11-2 and TRBJ1-5; 10 bases are shared with TRBD1. The CDR3 length is 16 residues. The trim removed 5 bases at V and 2 bases at J, leaving 6 bases unmatched. Germline V gene sequence: CDR1 SGHAT, CDR2 FQNNGV. CDR3 coding DNA: TGTGCCAGCAGCCCGACAGGGGGCATGGGCAATCAGCCCCAGCATTTT. It yields the protein CASSPTGGMGNQPQHF.

In nucleotides, the CDR3 is TGTGCCAGCAGTCCCCCCCCGTTTCTCGAGCAGTACTTC. This gives the protein CASSPPPFLEQYF. The chain has TRBV27 and TRBJ2-7; D is ambiguous. Germline CDR1 reads MNHEY; CDR2 reads SMNVEV (reference sequence). The V and J ends lost 5 bases and 6 bases respectively, with 14 bases between them. CDR3 length: 13 residues.

V and J are TRBV20-1 and TRBJ2-1; 14 bases are a match to TRBD2. The CDR3 consists of 16 residues. V was pared by 3 bases and J by 9 bases, with 10 bases of the junction left unmatched. Germline-derived CDR1 and CDR2 are DFQATT and SNEGSKA (reference sequence). The CDR3: CSASTQGLAGAGEQFF. The DNA for the CDR3 is TGCAGTGCTAGTACCCAGGGACTAGCGGGAGCTGGTGAGCAGTTCTTC.

The chain is built from TRBV10-3 and TRBJ1-1, with TRBD1 identical over 10 bases. Unmatched junction bases numbered 7, after V lost 2 bases and J lost 4 bases. The CDR3 is made up of 16 amino acids. The germline V gene has CDR1 ENHRY and CDR2 SYGVKD. In nucleotides, the CDR3 is TGTGCCATCAGTGAGCCGACAGGGGGCGCGAGCACTGAAGCTTTCTTT. It yields the protein CAISEPTGGASTEAFF.

This clonotype was picked up a small number of times. V and J are TRBV29-1 and TRBJ2-1; D is unclear. This CDR3 has 17 residues. Germline assignment: CDR1 SQVTM and CDR2 ANQGSEA. Trimming removed 1 base at V and 8 bases at J, with 24 bases between. The CDR3 DNA sequence: TGCAGCGTTGAAGTTCAAGGAAGGCTACTCCGGATCCATGAGCAGTTCTTC. Residues: CSVEVQGRLLRIHEQFF.

For the CDR3, the DNA is TGTGCCAGCAGCCCAGATTTGGGCCAGGGGTCCGACGAGCAGTACTTC. Its translation: CASSPDLGQGSDEQYF. The chain employs TRBV13 and TRBJ2-7; a weak D match, TRBD1 (6 bases). The CDR3 extends over 16 amino acids. Trimming stripped 5 bases from V and 5 bases from J, with 22 bases between. Germline V lookup: CDR1 PRHDT, CDR2 FYEKMQ (reference sequence).

This clonotype was seen at least ten times. J is TRBJ1-2 and V is TRBV20-1; the D gene is possibly TRBD1 (5 bases). Trimming stripped 5 bases from V and 4 bases from J, with 11 bases between. Germline-derived CDR1 and CDR2 are DFQATT and SNEGSKA (reference sequence). The CDR3 sequence is 12 residues long. CDR3 sequence (DNA): TGCAGTGCTGTGGTTGGGGGCTATGGCTACACCTTC. This translates into CSAVVGGYGYTF.

This clonotype was observed once. CDR3 nucleotides: TGTGCCAGCAGTGATTCCCAGGTCCGAAACATTCAGTACTTC. It is translated as CASSDSQVRNIQYF. The chain joins TRBV2 to TRBJ2-4, with no clear D. The length of the CDR3 is 14 residues. Germline V gene data show CDR1 as SNHLY and CDR2 as FYNNEI. The V gene lost 3 bases and the J gene lost 6 bases, with 12 bases spanning the gap.

The chain joins TRBV7-3 to TRBJ2-1; D not certain. V lost 5 bases, J lost 12 bases, and 11 bases lay in between. CDR1 is SGHTA, CDR2 FQGTGA, per germline. The CDR3 is made up of 11 amino acids. The CDR3 sequence is CASSNNGGQFF. The CDR3 DNA reads TGTGCCAGCAGCAATAACGGTGGGCAGTTCTTC. Supplemented by reference TRBV7-3 and TRBJ2-1, the full variable domain reads GAGVSQTPSNKVTEKGKYVELRCDPISGHTALYWYRQSLGQGPEFLIYFQGTGAADDSGLPNDRFFAVRPEGSVSTLKIQRTERGDSAVYLCASSNNGGQFFGPGTRLTVL.

With respect to this clonotype: This CDR3 fails to terminate in the conserved phenylalanine or tryptophan, so it likely reflects a read error. The V and J genes are TRBV29-1 and TRBJ1-4; unclear D gene. Germline V gene data show CDR1 as SQVTM and CDR2 as ANQGSEA. The CDR3 contains 14 residues. V lost 7 bases and J 7 bases, leaving 19 bases between the germline ends. The chain's CDR3 is CSADVGRMREKLFS. The CDR3 nucleotides are TGCAGCGCGGACGTGGGGAGGATGCGTGAAAAACTGTTTTCT.

This clonotype has only a few counts. An end of the junction differs from the germline gene, which may be a read error. This chain joins TRBV12-3 or TRBV12-4 and TRBJ2-7; 8 bases map to TRBD1. This CDR3 region has 15 residues. CDR3 sequence reads: CASSLAGQGAFFQNF. The CDR3 DNA reads as TGTGCCAGCAGTTTAGCGGGCCAGGGGGCTTTCTTTCAGAACTTC.

This clonotype was observed a handful of times. The rearrangement links TRBV7-8 to TRBJ1-5; no firm D call. The germline CDR1 and CDR2 sequences are SGHVS and FQNEAQ. The CDR3 consists of 13 residues. V was cut by 1 base and J by 11 bases, with 12 bases left in between. The CDR3 DNA reads TGTGCCAGCAGCTTAGAGGGCGTTCGGGCCCAGCATTTT. This encodes CASSLEGVRAQHF.

This chain joins TRBV20-1 and TRBJ1-5; 7 bases match TRBD1. Per the germline V gene, CDR1 is DFQATT and CDR2 is SNEGSKA (reference sequence). The CDR3 is 13 amino acids. V gave up 6 bases and J gave up 6 bases; unmatched junction bases: 8. The CDR3: CSALNQGGQPQHF. Here the CDR3 DNA reads TGCAGTGCGCTAAACCAGGGGGGTCAGCCCCAGCATTTT.

The V gene is TRBV29-1, the J gene TRBJ2-1; maybe TRBD1 (5 bases). This CDR3 is 12 amino acids long. Germline CDR1 SQVTM, CDR2 ANQGSEA. V was clipped by 6 bases and J by 8 bases, with 14 bases between them. CDR3 sequence reads: CSVAKGVYEQFF. DNA of the CDR3: TGCAGCGTCGCCAAAGGGGTGTATGAGCAGTTCTTC.

The chain uses TRBV12-3 or TRBV12-4 and TRBJ2-3, with unresolved D. The CDR3 length is 16 residues. The V end was cut by 2 bases, the J end by 0 bases, with 12 bases between. This CDR3 reads CASSLIDWISTDTQYF. The DNA for the CDR3 is TGTGCCAGCAGTTTAATTGATTGGATTAGCACAGATACGCAGTATTTT.

The V and J genes are TRBV10-1 and TRBJ2-1; D is ambiguous. The germline V gene encodes CDR1 WNHNN and CDR2 SYGVQD (reference sequence). CDR3 length equals 14 residues. V was cut by 0 bases and J by 9 bases, with 12 bases left in between. In DNA, the CDR3 is TGCGCCAGCAGTGAGTCCAGGTCTGGGGTTGAGCAGTTCTTC. Protein product: CASSESRSGVEQFF.

The CDR3 spells CATSTGGQGNNEQYF. The DNA for the CDR3 is TGTGCCACCAGCACGGGGGGACAGGGTAATAACGAGCAGTACTTC. The rearrangement joins TRBV15 to TRBJ2-7; 9 bases fit TRBD1. V lost 4 bases, J lost 5 bases, and 9 bases stayed unmatched. The germline gives CDR1 LNHNV, CDR2 YYDKDF (reference sequence). This CDR3 contains 15 residues. The complete variable domain, with remaining parts taken from reference TRBV15 and TRBJ2-7, reads DAMVIQNPRYQVTQFGKPVTLSCSQTLNHNVMYWYQQKSSQAPKLLFHYYDKDFNNEADTPDNFQSRRPNTSFCFLDIRSPGLGDTAMYLCATSTGGQGNNEQYFGPGTRLTVT.

In its sample, this clonotype was seen a few times. CDR3 nucleotide sequence: TGTGCCAGCAGTTTGAGGGGACCCAACGAAGCTTTCTTT. It encodes CASSLRGPNEAFF. The V and J genes are TRBV27 and TRBJ1-1, with a weak D call TRBD1 (5 bases). The CDR3 is made up of 13 amino acids. V shed 3 bases and J shed 8 bases, with 13 bases lying between them. The germline gives CDR1 MNHEY, CDR2 SMNVEV (reference sequence).

This clonotype was observed a few times. A much more abundant neighbour one base away suggests this may be a read error. This rearrangement joins TRBV15 to TRBJ2-1, with 14 bases that match TRBD2. CDR1 is LNHNV and CDR2 is YYDKDF in the germline V gene (reference sequence). This CDR3 region has 15 residues. The junction had 2 bases not matched to a gene; V was cut back by 4 bases and J by 6 bases. The CDR3 DNA is TGTGCCACCAGCACAGGGACTAGCGGGAGCAATGAGCAGTTCTTC. This translates into CATSTGTSGSNEQFF.

This clonotype occurred many times. V usage is TRBV6-5 and J usage is TRBJ2-1; 9 nucleotides agree with TRBD2. Germline CDR1 MNHEY, CDR2 SVGAGI. V lost 0 bases to trimming and J lost 6 bases; unmatched junction nucleotides: 3. There are 15 residues in the CDR3. CDR3 sequence (DNA): TGTGCCAGCAGTTACTCCGGGACTAGCTCCAATGAGCAGTTCTTC. Translation gives CASSYSGTSSNEQFF.